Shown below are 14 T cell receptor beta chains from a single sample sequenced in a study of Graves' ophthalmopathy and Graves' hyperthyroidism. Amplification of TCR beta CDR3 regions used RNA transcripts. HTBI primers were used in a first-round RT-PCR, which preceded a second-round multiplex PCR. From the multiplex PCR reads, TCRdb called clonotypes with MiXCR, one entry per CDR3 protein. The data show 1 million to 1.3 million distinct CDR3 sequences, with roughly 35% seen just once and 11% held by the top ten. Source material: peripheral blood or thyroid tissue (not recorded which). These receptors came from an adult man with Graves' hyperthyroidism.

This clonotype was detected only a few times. The CDR3 DNA follows: TGTGCCAGCAGTTACTCGATGGGGAGAGAGACCCAGTACTTC. Translated: CASSYSMGRETQYF. The chain joins TRBV6-5 to TRBJ2-5, with a tentative D call TRBD2 (5 bases). From germline, CDR1 is MNHEY and CDR2 SVGAGI. V lost 0 bases, J lost 4 bases, and 9 bases lay in between. The CDR3 has 14 residues.

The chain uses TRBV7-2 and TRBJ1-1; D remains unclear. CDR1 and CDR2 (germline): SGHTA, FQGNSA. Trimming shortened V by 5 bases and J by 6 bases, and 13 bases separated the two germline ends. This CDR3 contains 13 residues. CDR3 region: CASSNIGVPEAFF. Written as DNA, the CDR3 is TGTGCCAGCAGCAATATTGGGGTCCCTGAAGCTTTCTTT.

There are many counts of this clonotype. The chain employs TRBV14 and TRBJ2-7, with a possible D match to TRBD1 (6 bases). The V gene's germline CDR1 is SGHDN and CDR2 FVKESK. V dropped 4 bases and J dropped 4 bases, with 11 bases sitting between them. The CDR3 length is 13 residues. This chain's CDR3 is CASSRKRGYEQYF. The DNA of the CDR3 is TGTGCCAGCAGCCGAAAGAGGGGGTACGAGCAGTACTTC. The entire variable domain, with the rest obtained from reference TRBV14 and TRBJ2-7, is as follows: EAGVTQFPSHSVIEKGQTVTLRCDPISGHDNLYWYRRVMGKEIKFLLHFVKESKQDESGMPNNRFLAERTGGTYSTLKVQPAELEDSGVYFCASSRKRGYEQYFGPGTRLTVT.

CDR3: CASSRRQGHEQYF. DNA of the CDR3: TGCGCCAGCAGCAGGAGACAGGGTCACGAGCAGTACTTC. The chain joins TRBV5-1 to TRBJ2-7; 7 nucleotides align to TRBD1. V shed 4 bases and J 5 bases; nucleotides not matched to a gene: 6. CDR3 size: 13 residues. Germline-derived CDR1 and CDR2 are SGHRS and YFSETQ.

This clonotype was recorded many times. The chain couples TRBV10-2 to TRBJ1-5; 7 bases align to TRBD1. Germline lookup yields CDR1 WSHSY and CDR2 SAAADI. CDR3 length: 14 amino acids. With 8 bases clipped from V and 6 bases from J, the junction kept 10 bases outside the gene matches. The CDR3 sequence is CASGDDRVFQPQHF. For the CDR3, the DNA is TGCGCCAGCGGGGACGACAGGGTGTTTCAGCCCCAGCATTTT.

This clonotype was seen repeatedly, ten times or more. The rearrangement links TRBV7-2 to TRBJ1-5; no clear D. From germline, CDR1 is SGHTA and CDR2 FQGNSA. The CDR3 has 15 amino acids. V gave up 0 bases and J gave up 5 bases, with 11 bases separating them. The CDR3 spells CASSLAGPAHQPQHF. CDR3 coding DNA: TGTGCCAGCAGCTTAGCCGGGCCCGCACATCAGCCCCAGCATTTT. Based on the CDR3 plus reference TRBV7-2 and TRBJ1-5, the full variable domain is GAGVSQSPSNKVTEKGKDVELRCDPISGHTALYWYRQSLGQGLEFLIYFQGNSAPDKSGLPSDRFSAERTGGSVSTLTIQRTQQEDSAVYLCASSLAGPAHQPQHFGDGTRLSIL.

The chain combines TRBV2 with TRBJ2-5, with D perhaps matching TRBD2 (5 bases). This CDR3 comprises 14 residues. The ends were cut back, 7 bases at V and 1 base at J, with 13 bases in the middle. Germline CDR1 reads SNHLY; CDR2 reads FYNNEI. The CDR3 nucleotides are TGTGCCAGCACCACGGGAACTTTCCAAGAGACCCAGTACTTC. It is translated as CASTTGTFQETQYF.

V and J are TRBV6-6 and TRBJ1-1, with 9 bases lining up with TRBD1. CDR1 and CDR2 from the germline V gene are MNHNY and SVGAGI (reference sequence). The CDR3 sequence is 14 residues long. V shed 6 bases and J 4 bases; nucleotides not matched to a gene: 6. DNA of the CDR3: TGTGCCAGCAGGTCAGACAGGGGGGCCACTGAAGCTTTCTTT. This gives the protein CASRSDRGATEAFF.

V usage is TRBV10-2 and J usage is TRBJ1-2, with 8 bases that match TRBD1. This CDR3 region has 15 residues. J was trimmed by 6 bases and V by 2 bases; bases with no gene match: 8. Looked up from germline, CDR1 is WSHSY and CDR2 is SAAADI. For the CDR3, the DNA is TGCGCCAGCAGTGAGCCGGACAGGGTGTTGGATGGCTACACCTTC. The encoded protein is CASSEPDRVLDGYTF.

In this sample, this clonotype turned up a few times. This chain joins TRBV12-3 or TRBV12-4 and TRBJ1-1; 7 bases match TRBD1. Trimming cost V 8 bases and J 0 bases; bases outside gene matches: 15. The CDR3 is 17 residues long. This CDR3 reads CASLGGGTKGMNTEAFF. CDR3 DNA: TGTGCCAGCTTAGGGGGCGGAACTAAGGGTATGAACACTGAAGCTTTCTTT.

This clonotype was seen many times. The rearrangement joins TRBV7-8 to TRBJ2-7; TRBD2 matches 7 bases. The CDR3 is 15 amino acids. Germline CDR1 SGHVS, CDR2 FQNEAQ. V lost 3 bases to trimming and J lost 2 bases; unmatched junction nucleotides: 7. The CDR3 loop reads CASSFIAGATYEQYF. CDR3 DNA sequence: TGTGCCAGCAGCTTTATTGCGGGAGCCACCTACGAGCAGTACTTC.

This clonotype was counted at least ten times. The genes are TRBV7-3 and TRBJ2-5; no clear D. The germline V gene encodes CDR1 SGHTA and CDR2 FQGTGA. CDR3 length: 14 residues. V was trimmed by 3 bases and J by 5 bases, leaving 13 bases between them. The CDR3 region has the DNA TGTGCCAGCAGCTTCGGATCGAGGAAGGAGACCCAGTACTTC. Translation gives CASSFGSRKETQYF.

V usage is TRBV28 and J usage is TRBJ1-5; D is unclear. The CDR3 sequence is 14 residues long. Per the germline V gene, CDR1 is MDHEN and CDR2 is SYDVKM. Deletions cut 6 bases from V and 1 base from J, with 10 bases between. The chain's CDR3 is CASRNPGSNQPQHF. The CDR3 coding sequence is TGTGCCAGCAGGAACCCAGGCAGCAATCAGCCCCAGCATTTT.

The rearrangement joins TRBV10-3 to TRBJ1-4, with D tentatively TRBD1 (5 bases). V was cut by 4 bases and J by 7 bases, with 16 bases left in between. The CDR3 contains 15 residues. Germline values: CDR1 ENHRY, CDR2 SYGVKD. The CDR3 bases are TGTGCCATCAGTGCTGGGGGAGCGGGAGGTGAAAAACTGTTTTTT. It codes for CAISAGGAGGEKLFF.